What follows is one T cell receptor (beta chain) and its context. Under the authors' procedure: Researchers report that nucleated cell counts were estimated from reference gene primer amplification. Generated by immunoSEQ multiplex PCR, the TCRdb table keeps only in-frame clones and is missing some. V, J and clone size derive from that table, while D and trimming were established from the DNA sequence. The repertoire holds some 80,000 clones, with approximately 81% as singletons. This entry belongs to a study of blood T cell repertoires in COVID-19. The wider study: Some COVID-19 samples were acute and others convalescent; all came from the United States, Italy and Spain. PBMCs, B-cell-depleted T cells, or T cells were the source of the cDNA or gDNA that made up the material.

This CDR3 contains 13 residues. The V gene's germline CDR1 is SGHRS and CDR2 YFSETQ. V gave up 5 bases and J gave up 8 bases; unmatched junction bases: 3. V gene TRBV5-1 combines with J gene TRBJ2-1; 11 bases line up with TRBD2. The source of this sequence is a man aged 55 to 69 with COVID-19, enrolled during active disease. The sample was peripheral blood. The CDR3 sequence: CASRLAGADEQFF. DNA for the CDR3: TGCGCCAGCAGACTAGCGGGAGCGGATGAGCAGTTCTTC.